The 28 T cell receptor beta chains below come from one sample, sequenced in a study of radiotherapy plus CTLA-4 blockade in lung cancer (dated by TCRdb to between 2017 and 2018). Library preparation used the immunoSEQ multiplex PCR assay. TCRdb took over this immuneACCESS table, retaining in-frame rearrangements with V and J assigned. Such tables are incomplete; in checked studies, under half of the missing clones stem from an unresolved V gene, and the remainder is unexplained. Present in this sample are around 80,000 clones, more than 80% of which were seen just once. The top ten clones comprise around 0.72% of the sample. The sequencing here drew on peripheral blood, taken from a patient treated with radiotherapy plus ipilimumab. The receptor source for this set is a human donor with non-small cell lung cancer who had stable disease on radiotherapy plus ipilimumab.

The chain joins TRBV5-1 to TRBJ2-5; D might be TRBD2 (7 bases). With 4 bases removed from V and 4 bases from J, the gap between germline ends came to 17 bases. The CDR3 sequence is 15 residues long. CDR1 and CDR2 (germline): SGHRS, YFSETQ. The CDR3: CASSLSGGARETQYF. Written as DNA, the CDR3 is TGCGCCAGCAGCCTCTCTGGGGGGGCGAGAGAGACCCAGTACTTC.

This clone was recorded a few times. V is TRBV10-2 and J is TRBJ2-3, with 7 bases matching TRBD2. The CDR3 covers 12 residues. Germline CDR1 is WSHSY and CDR2 is SAAADI. With V trimmed by 4 bases and J by 10 bases, 5 bases remained unmatched. DNA for the CDR3: TGCGCCAGCAGTGGGACTAGTAAAGCGCAGTATTTT. The encoded protein is CASSGTSKAQYF.

The chain recombines TRBV2 with TRBJ2-7, with 7 bases lining up with TRBD2. In germline, CDR1 is SNHLY, CDR2 FYNNEI. The CDR3 runs 15 residues. V lost 5 bases and J lost 6; bases outside the gene matches: 13. The CDR3, as DNA: TGTGCCAGCAGTTGGTCGGGACTACCCTCGGGCGAGCAGTACTTC. Encoded protein: CASSWSGLPSGEQYF.

The gene calls are TRBV28 and TRBJ2-3, with D perhaps matching TRBD2 (6 bases). The ends were cut back, 5 bases at V and 2 bases at J, with 14 bases in the middle. This CDR3 has 15 amino acids. The germline V gene has CDR1 MDHEN and CDR2 SYDVKM. This CDR3 is CASSPRGGATDTQYF. The DNA of the CDR3 is TGTGCCAGCAGTCCTCGTGGAGGGGCCACAGATACGCAGTATTTT.

V is TRBV7-2 and J is TRBJ1-1; D uncertain. The ends were cut back, 1 base at V and 2 bases at J, with 5 bases in the middle. This CDR3 spans 13 amino acids. Germline values: CDR1 SGHTA, CDR2 FQGNSA. The DNA for the CDR3 is TGTGCCAGCAGCTTAGGCGCTAACACTGAAGCTTTCTTT. The encoded protein is CASSLGANTEAFF.

To note about this clone: A junction boundary mismatches the germline segment, possibly from a read error. The rearrangement links TRBV7-7 to TRBJ1-6, with D unclear. CDR1 and CDR2 from the germline V gene are SSHAT and FNYEAQ (reference sequence). The CDR3 is 13 amino acids. CDR3 amino acids: CASSLTNNSPLHF. The CDR3 DNA reads TGTGCTAGCAGCTTAACGAATAATTCACCCCTCCACTTT. The whole variable domain, remainder taken from reference TRBV7-7 and TRBJ1-6, is GAGVSQSPRYKVTKRGQDVTLRCDPISSHATLYWYQQALGQGPEFLTYFNYEAQPDKSGLPSDRFSAERPEGSISTLTIQRTEQRDSAMYRCASSLTNNSPLHFGNGTRLTVT.

V is TRBV5-6 and J is TRBJ1-2; D is unresolved. Deletions cut 3 bases from V and 0 bases from J, with 18 bases between. The CDR3 extends over 17 amino acids. CDR1 and CDR2 from the germline V gene are SGHDT and YYEEEE. This CDR3 reads CASSSGGVRLANYGYTF. CDR3 nucleotides: TGTGCCAGCAGCTCCGGTGGTGTTAGGCTTGCTAACTATGGCTACACCTTC.

The V gene is TRBV6-6, the J gene TRBJ1-2; a possible D gene is TRBD1 (6 bases). The CDR3 is made up of 13 amino acids. Germline V gives CDR1 MNHNY, CDR2 SVGAGI (reference sequence). Between the trimmed V and J ends, which lost 10 bases and 8 bases, there was a span of 20 bases. CDR3 amino acids: CATLSQGRGGYTF. CDR3 in DNA: TGTGCCACCCTCTCCCAGGGGAGGGGAGGCTACACCTTC.

This chain uses TRBV7-6 with TRBJ1-3; D possibly corresponds to TRBD1 (6 bases). V lost 5 bases to trimming and J lost 0 bases, with 20 bases between them. This CDR3 comprises 18 residues. Germline CDR1 reads SGHVS; CDR2 reads FNYEAQ. CDR3 in DNA: TGTGCCAGCAGCCCGTTGAGTGCGGGGGCCAACTCTGGAAACACCATATATTTT. Encoded protein: CASSPLSAGANSGNTIYF.

This chain uses TRBV19 with TRBJ2-7; 10 bases agree with TRBD1. Germline CDR1 LNHDA, CDR2 SQIVND (reference sequence). This CDR3 spans 14 amino acids. Trimming took 3 bases from V and 2 from J; bases not matched to a gene: 1. The DNA for the CDR3 is TGTGCCAGTAGTATTGGGACAGGGGCCTACGAGCAGTACTTC. It encodes CASSIGTGAYEQYF. The full variable domain, its missing parts supplied by reference TRBV19 and TRBJ2-7, is DGGITQSPKYLFRKEGQNVTLSCEQNLNHDAMYWYRQDPGQGLRLIYYSQIVNDFQKGDIAEGYSVSREKKESFPLTVTSAQKNPTAFYLCASSIGTGAYEQYFGPGTRLTVT.

This clone was seen a single time. The V gene is TRBV7-6, the J gene TRBJ2-1, with 7 bases fitting TRBD2. Trimming at V came to 3 bases and at J to 7 bases, leaving 12 bases not matched to a gene. The CDR3 runs 16 residues. The germline gives CDR1 SGHVS, CDR2 FNYEAQ. CDR3 DNA: TGTGCCAGCAGCTTCTTCGGGTCTAGCGGAGGGAATGAGCAGTTCTTC. Protein sequence: CASSFFGSSGGNEQFF. Complete variable domain (other parts from reference TRBV7-6 and TRBJ2-1): GAGVSQSPRYKVTKRGQDVALRCDPISGHVSLYWYRQALGQGPEFLTYFNYEAQQDKSGLPNDRFSAERPEGSISTLTIQRTEQRDSAMYRCASSFFGSSGGNEQFFGPGTRLTVL.

The genes are TRBV7-7 and TRBJ2-5; TRBD2 matches 7 bases. V lost 2 bases to trimming and J lost 5 bases; unmatched junction nucleotides: 17. The CDR3 is made up of 18 amino acids. The germline CDR1 and CDR2 sequences are SSHAT and FNYEAQ (reference sequence). CDR3 loop: CASSLSRLSSGSHETQYF. The CDR3, as DNA: TGTGCCAGCAGCTTATCTCGACTCTCTAGCGGCTCCCATGAGACCCAGTACTTC.

This chain links TRBV29-1 with TRBJ2-1; D could derive from TRBD1 or TRBD2 (5 bases each). Trimming removed 8 bases at V and 5 bases at J, with 13 bases between. The CDR3 length is 12 residues. The germline V gene encodes CDR1 SQVTM and CDR2 ANQGSEA. The CDR3 sequence is CSIGGINNEQFF. In DNA, the CDR3 is TGCAGCATTGGGGGTATCAACAATGAGCAGTTCTTC.

This chain uses TRBV27 with TRBJ2-5; D is possibly TRBD1 (6 bases). Germline CDR1 and CDR2: MNHEY and SMNVEV (reference sequence). The CDR3 length is 17 residues. The V and J ends lost 4 bases and 4 bases respectively, with 22 bases between them. CDR3 protein: CASSSNPHRAKAETQYF. The CDR3 region has the DNA TGTGCCAGCAGTTCAAACCCACACAGGGCGAAAGCAGAGACCCAGTACTTC.

This chain uses TRBV5-1 with TRBJ2-6, with 7 bases identical to TRBD1. Trimming removed 9 bases from V and 2 bases from J; junction bases left unmatched: 8. The germline V gene encodes CDR1 SGHRS and CDR2 YFSETQ. This CDR3 has 15 residues. The CDR3 loop is CATATGLTGANVLTF. The CDR3 coding sequence is TGCGCCACCGCGACAGGGCTTACTGGGGCCAACGTCCTGACTTTC.

V gene TRBV30 combines with J gene TRBJ1-5; 7 positions match TRBD1. Germline V lookup: CDR1 GTSNPN, CDR2 SVGIG (reference sequence). V gave up 1 base and J gave up 4 bases; unmatched junction bases: 7. The CDR3 has 15 residues. In nucleotides, the CDR3 is TGTGCCTGGAGTGCCGGGACAGTCCTTAATCAGCCCCAGCATTTT. This gives the protein CAWSAGTVLNQPQHF.

The V call is TRBV7-9, the J call TRBJ2-1; D is unresolved. The length of the CDR3 is 12 residues. Trimming shortened V by 5 bases and J by 3 bases, and 5 bases separated the two germline ends. In germline, CDR1 is SEHNR, CDR2 FQNEAQ (reference sequence). CDR3 sequence: CASSPDYNEQFF. The CDR3 region has the DNA TGTGCCAGCAGCCCAGACTACAATGAGCAGTTCTTC.

This sequence joins TRBV5-5 and TRBJ1-5; D is unresolved. This CDR3 is 15 amino acids long. Per germline, CDR1 SGHKS and CDR2 YYEKEE (reference sequence). The V gene lost 0 bases and the J gene lost 1 base, with 8 bases spanning the gap. CDR3 nucleotides: TGTGCCAGCAGCTTGGGTCCGGCCAGCAATCAGCCCCAGCATTTT. This translates into CASSLGPASNQPQHF.

This sequence joins TRBV5-4 and TRBJ1-1, with D hard to call. Germline V gene lookup returns CDR1 SGHNT and CDR2 YYREEE (reference sequence). This CDR3 has 16 residues. Trimming pared 4 bases from V and 0 bases from J, leaving 16 bases between. The CDR3 is CASSPMSSRMNTEAFF. CDR3 DNA sequence: TGTGCCAGCAGCCCCATGTCCTCCCGGATGAACACTGAAGCTTTCTTT.

The chain is built from TRBV27 and TRBJ2-3, with unresolved D. There are 13 residues in the CDR3. Germline CDR1 MNHEY, CDR2 SMNVEV (reference sequence). Trimming took off 5 bases at V and 5 bases at J, with 11 bases between the two ends. CDR3 sequence (DNA): TGTGCCAGCAGTCCATCCAGAGTAGATACGCAGTATTTT. It encodes CASSPSRVDTQYF.

The gene calls are TRBV5-1 and TRBJ1-6; D possibly corresponds to TRBD1 (5 bases). V was cut by 2 bases and J by 6 bases, with 15 bases left in between. This CDR3 comprises 16 residues. The germline V gene encodes CDR1 SGHRS and CDR2 YFSETQ. The CDR3 nucleotides read TGCGCCAGCAGCTTTGGTACCGCAGGGACTAATTCACCCCTCCACTTT. This sequence encodes CASSFGTAGTNSPLHF.

The genes are TRBV5-6 and TRBJ2-3; 7 positions match TRBD1. The CDR3 has 14 residues. J gave up 0 bases and V 5 bases, and 3 bases lay outside the gene matches. Germline V gives CDR1 SGHDT, CDR2 YYEEEE. The CDR3 loop reads CASRWGQSTDTQYF. CDR3 coding DNA: TGTGCCAGCAGGTGGGGACAGAGCACAGATACGCAGTATTTT.

The table lists this clone with a few counts. This chain links TRBV6-1 with TRBJ2-7; D is ambiguous. From germline, CDR1 is MNHNS and CDR2 SASEGT. The CDR3 length is 15 residues. V lost 0 bases and J lost 0, with 9 bases in between. The CDR3 protein is CASSEALDISYEQYF. The DNA of the CDR3 is TGTGCCAGCAGTGAAGCGCTCGACATCTCCTACGAGCAGTACTTC.

The chain joins TRBV5-1 to TRBJ2-7; D remains unclear. CDR1 is SGHRS and CDR2 is YFSETQ in the germline V gene. The V and J ends lost 1 base and 0 bases respectively, with 11 bases between them. This CDR3 is built from 15 residues. The CDR3 reads CASSLTDVLSYEQYF. The CDR3 region has the DNA TGCGCCAGCAGCTTGACGGACGTCCTCTCCTACGAGCAGTACTTC.

The chain has TRBV28 and TRBJ2-7, with 8 bases identical to TRBD1. The germline V gene has CDR1 MDHEN and CDR2 SYDVKM. V dropped 6 bases and J dropped 2; count of bases not matched to a gene: 6. CDR3 length: 14 residues. CDR3 sequence: CASRRTGPTYEQYF. The CDR3 DNA reads as TGTGCCAGCAGGAGGACAGGGCCTACCTACGAGCAGTACTTC.

The chain carries TRBV27 and TRBJ2-7; 10 bases agree with TRBD2. The CDR3 extends over 14 amino acids. Germline assignment: CDR1 MNHEY and CDR2 SMNVEV (reference sequence). V lost 6 bases to trimming and J lost 6 bases; unmatched junction nucleotides: 8. The CDR3 nucleotides are TGTGCCAGCAGGGAGAGCGGGGGGGCTGTCGAGCAGTACTTC. The encoded protein is CASRESGGAVEQYF.

A single count supports this clone. The J gene is TRBJ1-5, the V gene TRBV5-6, with D perhaps TRBD1 (6 bases). Trimming left V 2 bases short and J 11 bases short, with 20 bases between. The CDR3 length is 15 residues. CDR1 is SGHDT and CDR2 is YYEEEE in the germline V gene. CDR3 protein: CASSFTGTGSLAQHF. The CDR3, as DNA: TGTGCCAGCAGCTTCACCGGTACAGGGTCCCTGGCCCAGCATTTT.

This clone is labeled as medium-sized. The genes are TRBV28 and TRBJ1-2; TRBD1 matches 7 bases. Germline-derived CDR1 and CDR2 are MDHEN and SYDVKM. J lost 4 bases, V lost 3 bases, and 5 bases had no gene match. This CDR3 contains 14 residues. The CDR3 loop is CASSFTGTAYGYTF. CDR3 nucleotide sequence: TGTGCCAGCAGTTTCACCGGGACAGCCTATGGCTACACCTTC.